What follows are 8 T cell receptor beta chains derived from one specimen sequenced in a study of blood T cell repertoires in COVID-19. Libraries were prepared by immunoSEQ multiplex PCR; TCRdb keeps only in-frame clonotypes and omits some of them. The table lists around 68,000 clones, roughly 88% of them singletons. The source material was peripheral blood. The receptors were gathered from a human donor in a cohort sampled during active COVID-19.

V is TRBV28 and J is TRBJ2-7; D is unresolved. Trimming cost V 5 bases and J 6 bases, with 17 bases left between them. The germline gives CDR1 MDHEN, CDR2 SYDVKM. The CDR3 covers 14 residues. The CDR3, as DNA: TGTGCCAGCAGTCCGCCGCCCCCGCTCGGCGAGCAGTACTTC. Translation gives CASSPPPPLGEQYF.

The V call is TRBV6-5, the J call TRBJ1-2, with TRBD1 identical over 8 bases. The CDR3 is 14 amino acids. Looked up from germline, CDR1 is MNHEY and CDR2 is SVGAGI. With V trimmed by 5 bases and J by 2 bases, 4 bases remained unmatched. DNA for the CDR3: TGTGCCAGCAGTAGGACAGGGACAAACTATGGCTACACCTTC. Its translation is CASSRTGTNYGYTF.

This chain joins TRBV19 and TRBJ1-5, with a possible D match to TRBD1 (6 bases). This CDR3 is 15 amino acids long. V lost 4 bases, J lost 1 base, and 11 bases lay in between. The germline V gene encodes CDR1 LNHDA and CDR2 SQIVND (reference sequence). In nucleotides, the CDR3 is TGTGCCAGTAGTAATCAGGGGAAGAGCAATCAGCCCCAGCATTTT. This codes for CASSNQGKSNQPQHF.

The CDR3 sequence is CASSIDRVGQPQHF. The CDR3, as DNA: TGTGCCAGCAGCATCGACAGGGTGGGTCAGCCCCAGCATTTT. The chain carries TRBV6-5 and TRBJ1-5; 7 nucleotides agree with TRBD1. Unmatched junction bases numbered 8, after V lost 6 bases and J lost 6 bases. The V gene's germline CDR1 is MNHEY and CDR2 SVGAGI. The CDR3 extends over 14 amino acids.

V gene TRBV4-1 combines with J gene TRBJ1-2, with no clear D. This CDR3 region has 15 residues. The germline V gene has CDR1 MGHRA and CDR2 YSYEKL. V lost 2 bases and J 8 bases, leaving 18 bases between the germline ends. This chain's CDR3 is CASSQPDISRSGYTF. In DNA form, the CDR3 reads TGCGCCAGCAGCCAACCAGACATCTCACGTTCGGGCTACACCTTC.

The chain links TRBV6-1 to TRBJ2-3; TRBD1 agrees at 11 bases. CDR3 size: 18 residues. V trimming: 4 bases; J trimming: 2 bases; junction bases outside the gene matches: 11. From germline, CDR1 is MNHNS and CDR2 SASEGT. CDR3 amino acids: CASSGDRGLTWPTDTQYF. The CDR3 DNA follows: TGTGCCAGCAGTGGGGACAGGGGGTTAACCTGGCCCACAGATACGCAGTATTTT.

The CDR3 DNA is TGTGCCAGCAGCTTGGTGACAGCAGCTAGTTTATACGAGCAGTACTTC. Encoded protein: CASSLVTAASLYEQYF. The chain has TRBV5-4 and TRBJ2-7; maybe TRBD1 (5 bases). The CDR3 loop spans 16 amino acids. The germline CDR1 and CDR2 sequences are SGHNT and YYREEE (reference sequence). V was trimmed by 0 bases and J by 4 bases, leaving 17 bases between them.

The chain employs TRBV28 and TRBJ2-3, with TRBD2 as a possible D gene (5 bases). Trimming shortened V by 7 bases and J by 2 bases, and 13 bases separated the two germline ends. The germline CDR1 and CDR2 sequences are MDHEN and SYDVKM. The CDR3 extends over 14 amino acids. The DNA for the CDR3 is TGTGCCAGCAAATCAGCGGAGTTCACAGATACGCAGTATTTT. Its protein product is CASKSAEFTDTQYF.